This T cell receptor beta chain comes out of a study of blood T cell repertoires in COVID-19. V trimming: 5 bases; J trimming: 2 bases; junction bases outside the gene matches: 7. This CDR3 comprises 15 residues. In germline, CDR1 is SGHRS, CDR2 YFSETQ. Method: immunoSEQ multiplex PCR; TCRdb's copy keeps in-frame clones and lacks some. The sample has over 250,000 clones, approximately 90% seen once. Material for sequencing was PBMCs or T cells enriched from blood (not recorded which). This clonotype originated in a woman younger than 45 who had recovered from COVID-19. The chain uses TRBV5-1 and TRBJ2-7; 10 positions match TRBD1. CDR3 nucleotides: TGCGCCAGCAGATTAGACGGGACAGGGGCCTACGAGCAGTACTTC. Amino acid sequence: CASRLDGTGAYEQYF.